These 23 T cell receptor beta chains were all obtained from the same sample, sequenced in a study of blood T cells in healthy people across ages. A second 7 to 11 cycle PCR used barcoded and J-beta primers. TCRdb reanalysed the 5' RACE reads using MiXCR and keeps one entry per CDR3 protein. The sample holds 1.5 million to 2 million distinct CDR3 sequences, about 50% seen once. The sequenced sample consisted of blood. These receptors originate from a woman aged 40 to 50 in good health.

CDR3 in DNA: TGTGCCAGCAGCCCCGGGACAGGGTCGGTCGGGGAGCTGTTTTTT. Protein: CASSPGTGSVGELFF. This chain links TRBV7-9 with TRBJ2-2; 9 bases map to TRBD1. The CDR3 loop spans 15 amino acids. After removal of 5 bases from V and 7 bases from J, the junction contained 8 bases not matched to a gene. Germline V gene data show CDR1 as SEHNR and CDR2 as FQNEAQ (reference sequence).

The CDR3 DNA sequence: TGTGCCAGCAGCTTAGAGGGAAGACTAGCTTATGATACGCAGTATTTT. Residues: CASSLEGRLAYDTQYF. The chain employs TRBV7-2 and TRBJ2-3; 7 bases line up with TRBD2. The V gene end was trimmed by 1 base and the J gene end by 6 bases; junction bases not matched to a gene: 10. CDR1 is SGHTA, CDR2 FQGNSA, per germline. The CDR3 sequence is 16 residues long.

This chain connects TRBV7-6 to TRBJ2-1; TRBD2 aligns across 11 bases. CDR1 and CDR2 from the germline V gene are SGHVS and FNYEAQ. The CDR3 is 18 amino acids. Trimming cost V 0 bases and J 5 bases; bases outside gene matches: 9. The CDR3 spells CASSLALTLAGGNNEQFF. Written as DNA, the CDR3 is TGTGCCAGCAGCTTAGCGCTTACCCTAGCGGGGGGCAACAATGAGCAGTTCTTC.

This clonotype was seen a handful of times. This chain uses TRBV4-2 with TRBJ1-6; 7 bases are a match to TRBD1. This CDR3 spans 16 amino acids. Germline V lookup: CDR1 LGHNA, CDR2 YNFKEQ. Trimming at V came to 0 bases and at J to 7 bases, leaving 6 bases not matched to a gene. The CDR3 loop is CASSQETGKTNSPLHF. The CDR3 coding sequence is TGTGCCAGCAGCCAAGAGACAGGGAAAACAAATTCACCCCTCCACTTT.

The chain combines TRBV12-5 with TRBJ2-7; D is uncertain. TRBJ2-5 explains the end of the DNA better; the J call may be wrong. The CDR3 spans 16 residues. From germline, CDR1 is LGHNT and CDR2 FRNRAP. CDR3 loop: CASGLPTGVSRETQYF. CDR3 coding DNA: TGTGCTAGTGGTTTGCCAACTGGGGTATCCCGAGAGACCCAGTACTTC.

This clonotype has just a few counts. The CDR3 here is CASSPSLDTDTQYF. In DNA form, the CDR3 reads TGTGCCAGCTCACCTTCACTAGACACAGATACGCAGTATTTT. The V gene is TRBV18, the J gene TRBJ2-3; weak D call: TRBD2 (5 bases). CDR1 is KGHSH, CDR2 LQKENI, per germline. The CDR3 is 14 amino acids. V dropped 3 bases and J dropped 2 bases, with 9 bases sitting between them.

This chain uses TRBV6-2 or TRBV6-3 with TRBJ2-5; possibly TRBD1 or TRBD2 for D (5 bases each). Germline V gene lookup returns CDR1 MNHEY and CDR2 SVGEGT. The CDR3 has 17 residues. With 7 bases removed from V and 0 bases from J, the gap between germline ends came to 21 bases. The CDR3 bases are TGTGCCAGCACCAGTCCCCACGGGACGGAGTACCAAGAGACCCAGTACTTC. This codes for CASTSPHGTEYQETQYF.

The chain employs TRBV13 and TRBJ1-6; D might be TRBD1 (6 bases). This CDR3 is built from 16 residues. Germline V gives CDR1 PRHDT, CDR2 FYEKMQ (reference sequence). The V gene lost 4 bases and the J gene lost 0 bases, with 10 bases spanning the gap. This CDR3 reads CASSSQGSSYNSPLHF. DNA for the CDR3: TGTGCCAGCAGCTCACAGGGAAGCTCCTATAATTCACCCCTCCACTTT.

This chain uses TRBV29-1 with TRBJ1-2; D is uncertain. The CDR3 has 13 amino acids. CDR1 and CDR2 (germline): SQVTM, ANQGSEA. V lost 6 bases and J 8 bases, leaving 19 bases between the germline ends. The CDR3 DNA is TGCAGCGTGGGCCATCGTACCAGCGACGGCTACACCTTC. Translation gives CSVGHRTSDGYTF.

This clonotype was found a few times. J is TRBJ2-1 and V is TRBV4-3; no reliable D call. The CDR3 is 13 residues long. Germline V gene data show CDR1 as LGHNA and CDR2 as YSLEER. Between the trimmed V and J ends, which lost 4 bases and 9 bases, there was a span of 13 bases. The CDR3 region is CASSPSPGSEQFF. For the CDR3, the DNA is TGCGCCAGCAGCCCATCTCCCGGCTCTGAGCAGTTCTTC.

V usage is TRBV6-2 or TRBV6-3 and J usage is TRBJ1-1, with D possibly TRBD1 on 5 matching bases. This CDR3 comprises 15 residues. V was trimmed by 1 base and J by 0 bases, leaving 9 bases between them. Germline V gene lookup returns CDR1 MNHEY and CDR2 SVGEGT. CDR3 protein: CASSYWGSMNTEAFF. In nucleotides, the CDR3 is TGTGCCAGCAGTTACTGGGGGAGCATGAACACTGAAGCTTTCTTT.

This rearrangement joins TRBV5-4 to TRBJ2-4; TRBD1 might be the D (5 bases). The J call may be wrong; the DNA end is better matched by TRBJ2-5. Per the germline V gene, CDR1 is SGHNT and CDR2 is YYREEE (reference sequence). This CDR3 is 15 amino acids long. CDR3 nucleotide sequence: TGTGCCAGCAGCTTGGAAGGCAGGGTCGGGTCGACCCAGTACTTC. Translated, it gives CASSLEGRVGSTQYF.

This clonotype was seen a handful of times. The gene calls are TRBV7-9 and TRBJ2-3; no firm D call. Trimming left V 5 bases short and J 0 bases short, with 15 bases between. There are 16 residues in the CDR3. The germline gives CDR1 SEHNR, CDR2 FQNEAQ (reference sequence). The CDR3 region is CASSPKPDTSTDTQYF. Written as DNA, the CDR3 is TGTGCCAGCAGCCCGAAGCCGGATACTAGCACAGATACGCAGTATTTT.

The rearrangement joins TRBV11-2 to TRBJ1-2, with no clear D. This CDR3 spans 12 amino acids. V dropped 5 bases and J dropped 7 bases, with 11 bases sitting between them. Germline V gene data show CDR1 as SGHAT and CDR2 as FQNNGV. As DNA, the CDR3 is TGTGCCAGCAGCCCTGGGCGGAGTGGCTACACCTTC. Translating gives CASSPGRSGYTF.

The chain has TRBV6-2 or TRBV6-3 and TRBJ2-7; 7 nucleotides align to TRBD2. The CDR3 sequence is 16 residues long. From germline, CDR1 is MNHEY and CDR2 SVGEGT. V was pared by 6 bases and J by 0 bases, with 11 bases of the junction left unmatched. The CDR3 sequence: CASSNPGGRSSYEQYF. The CDR3 DNA sequence: TGTGCCAGCAGCAACCCGGGAGGACGGAGCTCCTACGAGCAGTACTTC.

This clonotype was observed a handful of times. The V and J genes are TRBV20-1 and TRBJ1-2; the match to TRBD1 covers 12 bases. Looked up from germline, CDR1 is DFQATT and CDR2 is SNEGSKA (reference sequence). Trimming took 6 bases from V and 6 from J; bases not matched to a gene: 8. This CDR3 spans 14 amino acids. In DNA, the CDR3 is TGCAGTGCGCTGTCGGGACAGGGGGCCGATGGCTACACCTTC. The encoded protein is CSALSGQGADGYTF.

This clonotype was counted a few times. The chain joins TRBV15 to TRBJ2-5, with 9 positions matching TRBD1. Germline V CDR1 and CDR2: LNHNV, YYDKDF (reference sequence). Germline trimming cut 5 bases from V and 4 bases from J; bases unmatched to any gene: 5. The CDR3 consists of 14 residues. CDR3 loop: CATSPGQGRETQYF. The CDR3 DNA sequence: TGTGCCACCAGCCCGGGACAGGGAAGAGAGACCCAGTACTTC.

The chain links TRBV27 to TRBJ1-6, with 7 bases identical to TRBD1. V lost 3 bases and J lost 5; bases outside the gene matches: 1. This CDR3 has 14 amino acids. The V gene's germline CDR1 is MNHEY and CDR2 SMNVEV (reference sequence). The CDR3 reads CASSFQGDNSPLHF. In DNA form, the CDR3 reads TGTGCCAGCAGTTTTCAGGGGGATAATTCACCCCTCCACTTT.

V gene TRBV7-2 combines with J gene TRBJ1-4; D may be TRBD1 (6 bases). The CDR3 contains 14 residues. Trimming cost V 5 bases and J 8 bases, with 15 bases left between them. Looked up from germline, CDR1 is SGHTA and CDR2 is FQGNSA. The CDR3, as DNA: TGTGCCAGCAGCCCCGGGACACTTTGGGAAAAACTGTTTTTT. It codes for CASSPGTLWEKLFF.

This clonotype showed up just once. One end of the junction does not line up with germline, which may come from a read error. The chain is built from TRBV7-7 and TRBJ2-3; a possible D gene is TRBD1 (6 bases). The CDR3 has 15 amino acids. The V gene's germline CDR1 is SSHAT and CDR2 FNYEAQ (reference sequence). The DNA of the CDR3 is TGTGCTAGCAGCTTACTGGCAGGGGTAGTCGATACGCAGTATTTT. It yields the protein CASSLLAGVVDTQYF.

The chain employs TRBV4-1 and TRBJ2-1; a weak D match, TRBD1 (6 bases). Germline assignment: CDR1 MGHRA and CDR2 YSYEKL. CDR3 size: 17 residues. Trimming removed 1 base at V and 7 bases at J, with 20 bases between. CDR3 in DNA: TGCGCCAGCAGCCAAGCGCCTCAGGGGCCCCAGTTGAATGAGCAGTTCTTC. This gives the protein CASSQAPQGPQLNEQFF.

This clonotype was observed a handful of times. This chain uses TRBV29-1 with TRBJ2-4, with a possible D match to TRBD2 (6 bases). This CDR3 contains 15 residues. Germline CDR1 and CDR2: SQVTM and ANQGSEA. V dropped 2 bases and J dropped 7 bases, with 18 bases sitting between them. The CDR3 nucleotides are TGCAGCGTTGAAATCCTCGGCGGGGATCGGAACATTCAGTACTTC. As protein: CSVEILGGDRNIQYF.

The chain couples TRBV4-3 to TRBJ2-5; 7 bases are a match to TRBD2. With 3 bases clipped from V and 2 bases from J, the junction kept 6 bases outside the gene matches. Germline V CDR1 and CDR2: LGHNA, YSLEER. This CDR3 has 15 amino acids. The CDR3 sequence: CASSHTPGLQETQYF. CDR3 nucleotide sequence: TGCGCCAGCAGCCACACCCCGGGACTACAAGAGACCCAGTACTTC.